One sample yielded the 20 T cell receptor beta chains listed below, sequenced in a study of blood T cell repertoires in COVID-19 (dated by TCRdb to the early 2020s). The library was generated by the immunoSEQ multiplex PCR assay. TCRdb carries this immuneACCESS record with in-frame sequences only. Its versions omit some clonotypes, under half of them owing to an unresolved V gene in the studies checked, with the rest unexplained. The sample contains more than 110,000 clones, more than 65% of them found a single time. The leading ten clones occupy roughly 7.3% of the sample. The specimen sequenced was peripheral blood. Receptor source: a human donor in a cohort sampled during active COVID-19.

This sequence joins TRBV11-2 and TRBJ2-2; 11 positions match TRBD2. This CDR3 contains 19 residues. Germline-derived CDR1 and CDR2 are SGHAT and FQNNGV. V shed 1 base, J shed 1 base, and the junction held 8 bases outside the gene matches. CDR3 region: CASSLVASGGFLNTGELFF. CDR3 in DNA: TGTGCCAGCAGCTTAGTGGCTAGCGGGGGGTTTTTGAACACCGGGGAGCTGTTTTTT.

The chain joins TRBV9 to TRBJ2-1; 7 bases line up with TRBD2. The germline CDR1 and CDR2 sequences are SGDLS and YYNGEE. V dropped 5 bases and J dropped 3; count of bases not matched to a gene: 5. This CDR3 region has 14 residues. The CDR3 loop is CASSIGGYYNEQFF. The CDR3 DNA reads as TGTGCCAGCAGTATCGGGGGGTACTACAATGAGCAGTTCTTC.

The chain employs TRBV7-2 and TRBJ1-2; TRBD1 might be the D (5 bases). Trimming took off 5 bases at V and 8 bases at J, with 24 bases between the two ends. There are 16 residues in the CDR3. Germline CDR1 reads SGHTA; CDR2 reads FQGNSA. The CDR3 bases are TGTGCCAGCAGCCAGTCAGGCGGGGGACGCATAGGCGGCTACACCTTC. It translates to CASSQSGGGRIGGYTF.

The CDR3 loop is CSVEGSEGGRTDTQYF. The CDR3 nucleotides read TGCAGCGTTGAAGGCTCTGAGGGGGGGCGCACAGATACGCAGTATTTT. This sequence joins TRBV29-1 and TRBJ2-3; D is perhaps TRBD2 (7 bases). The CDR3 totals 16 residues. Per germline, CDR1 SQVTM and CDR2 ANQGSEA. Trimming took 1 base from V and 1 from J, leaving 15 bases between them.

The chain joins TRBV19 to TRBJ1-1; 8 nucleotides line up with TRBD1. This CDR3 spans 14 amino acids. V lost 6 bases and J lost 4; bases outside the gene matches: 7. Germline V gene data show CDR1 as LNHDA and CDR2 as SQIVND (reference sequence). The CDR3 nucleotides read TGTGCCAGTAGGGGGACAGGTGGAGGCACTGAAGCTTTCTTT. The encoded protein is CASRGTGGGTEAFF.

J is TRBJ2-7 and V is TRBV10-3, with D possibly TRBD1 on 6 matching bases. CDR1 and CDR2 from the germline V gene are ENHRY and SYGVKD. This CDR3 spans 13 amino acids. The germline V and J ends were trimmed by 6 bases and 7 bases, with 16 bases remaining between them. DNA for the CDR3: TGTGCCATCAGCCAACAGGGCCCTGAGGAGCAGTACTTC. It encodes CAISQQGPEEQYF.

This clone showed up just a few times. Written as DNA, the CDR3 is TGTGCCATCAGTCCAGGCCCAGGAGGGACTGAAGCTTTCTTT. Its translation is CAISPGPGGTEAFF. The V and J genes are TRBV10-3 and TRBJ1-1, with D uncertain. Germline CDR1 and CDR2: ENHRY and SYGVKD. The CDR3 loop spans 14 amino acids. Trimming removed 5 bases from V and 5 bases from J, with 15 bases in between.

The chain joins TRBV3-1 (or the pseudogene TRBV3-2) to TRBJ1-1; no definite D call. The CDR3 runs to 14 residues. V was pared by 4 bases and J by 6 bases, with 15 bases between. Looked up from germline, CDR1 is LGHDT and CDR2 is YNNKEL (reference sequence). CDR3 in amino acids: CASSPLREEAEAFF. The CDR3 DNA reads TGTGCCAGCAGCCCCCTGAGGGAGGAGGCTGAAGCTTTCTTT.

The V call is TRBV15, the J call TRBJ2-7; D is undetermined. There are 14 residues in the CDR3. Trimming took 1 base from V and 3 from J, leaving 10 bases between them. Germline V CDR1 and CDR2: LNHNV, YYDKDF (reference sequence). CDR3 sequence reads: CATSRGGQHYEQYF. The CDR3 region has the DNA TGTGCCACCAGCAGAGGCGGCCAGCACTACGAGCAGTACTTC.

This clone has only one observation. The chain combines TRBV5-8 with TRBJ2-3; D may be TRBD1 (6 bases). Trimming pared 4 bases from V and 0 bases from J, leaving 12 bases between. This CDR3 spans 15 amino acids. Germline V gene sequence: CDR1 SGHTS, CDR2 YDEGEE. This CDR3 reads CASSRRTGSTDTQYF. The CDR3 region has the DNA TGTGCCAGCAGCCGAAGAACAGGGAGCACAGATACGCAGTATTTT.

V and J are TRBV5-1 and TRBJ2-7; 8 bases are shared with TRBD1. The CDR3 covers 15 residues. V lost 3 bases to trimming and J lost 2 bases; unmatched junction nucleotides: 7. The germline V gene encodes CDR1 SGHRS and CDR2 YFSETQ. CDR3 in DNA: TGCGCCAGCAGCTGGGACGGGACAGGTACCTACGAGCAGTACTTC. It is translated as CASSWDGTGTYEQYF.

V is TRBV7-8 and J is TRBJ1-6, with D uncertain. The CDR3 covers 13 residues. V was pared by 5 bases and J by 7 bases, with 9 bases between. Germline CDR1 is SGHVS and CDR2 is FQNEAQ. The CDR3: CASSGEKNSPLHF. The CDR3 DNA follows: TGTGCCAGCAGCGGGGAGAAGAATTCACCCCTCCACTTT.

V is TRBV5-1 and J is TRBJ1-3; D gene uncertain. This CDR3 has 15 residues. Germline V gene lookup returns CDR1 SGHRS and CDR2 YFSETQ. V was clipped by 2 bases and J by 7 bases, with 16 bases between them. CDR3: CASSLGPGRRNTIYF. CDR3 sequence (DNA): TGCGCCAGCAGCTTAGGACCGGGAAGGCGGAACACCATATATTTT.

The chain couples TRBV28 to TRBJ1-4, with unresolved D. Germline values: CDR1 MDHEN, CDR2 SYDVKM. V lost 3 bases, J lost 8 bases, and 10 bases lay in between. The CDR3 length is 13 residues. CDR3 amino acids: CASSLDLLEKLFF. CDR3 in DNA: TGTGCCAGCAGTTTGGACTTATTGGAAAAACTGTTTTTT.

This chain joins TRBV3-1 (or the pseudogene TRBV3-2) and TRBJ2-1; 10 bases line up with TRBD2. CDR3 length equals 12 residues. CDR1 is LGHDT, CDR2 YNNKEL, per germline (reference sequence). Trimming cost V 4 bases and J 10 bases; bases outside gene matches: 1. CDR3 region: CASSPTSGEQFF. Here the CDR3 DNA reads TGTGCCAGCAGCCCGACTAGCGGGGAGCAGTTCTTC.

This clone was found once. The chain carries TRBV5-1 and TRBJ2-7, with 8 bases that match TRBD2. Germline V gene sequence: CDR1 SGHRS, CDR2 YFSETQ. The V and J ends lost 6 bases and 5 bases, in that order; junction bases with no gene match: 13. This CDR3 contains 15 residues. The CDR3 sequence: CASTTGGGAFHEQYF. DNA of the CDR3: TGCGCCAGCACCACGGGGGGGGGCGCCTTCCACGAGCAGTACTTC.

This rearrangement joins TRBV6-5 to TRBJ1-3; perhaps TRBD1 as D (5 bases). Trimming shortened V by 7 bases and J by 1 base, and 14 bases separated the two germline ends. The CDR3 has 15 residues. The germline gives CDR1 MNHEY, CDR2 SVGAGI. CDR3 coding DNA: TGTGCCAGCAAAAACACAGGCCTTTCTGGAAACACCATATATTTT. It specifies CASKNTGLSGNTIYF.

The rearrangement uses TRBV7-8 and TRBJ2-3, with 7 bases fitting TRBD1. CDR3 length: 14 residues. The germline V gene encodes CDR1 SGHVS and CDR2 FQNEAQ. V shed 5 bases and J 0 bases; nucleotides not matched to a gene: 2. This CDR3 reads CASSRDRSTDTQYF. The CDR3 DNA reads TGTGCCAGCAGCCGGGACAGAAGCACAGATACGCAGTATTTT.

The chain links TRBV7-2 to TRBJ2-7; D ambiguous. The germline V gene has CDR1 SGHTA and CDR2 FQGNSA. This CDR3 has 14 amino acids. Deletions cut 1 base from V and 3 bases from J, with 10 bases between. The CDR3 bases are TGTGCCAGCAGCTTAGAATACTTCCTCTACGAGCAGTACTTC. It codes for CASSLEYFLYEQYF.

This clone was observed a handful of times. The chain combines TRBV7-3 with TRBJ2-2, with TRBD2 matching 10 bases. The CDR3 has 16 residues. Trimming cost V 4 bases and J 4 bases; bases outside gene matches: 6. Germline CDR1 reads SGHTA; CDR2 reads FQGTGA. The CDR3 here is CASSYTSGAGTGELFF. In DNA, the CDR3 is TGTGCCAGCAGCTATACTAGCGGGGCGGGCACCGGGGAGCTGTTTTTT.